Given below is one TCR beta chain in context. Its antigen is not known. The protocol was immunoSEQ multiplex PCR, while the TCRdb copy is restricted to in-frame clones and leaves out a portion. The sample consists of 2 million to 2.5 million clones, 85% to 95% of them appearing once. In germline, CDR1 is MNHNS, CDR2 SASEGT. Trimming stripped 8 bases from V and 1 base from J, with 18 bases between. The CDR3 has 15 residues. These data come from a study of shared clonotypes between healthy human individuals. Study outcomes and limitations: Expectations were that clonotype sharing among donors would be affected by sequencing depth.

The origin of this receptor is a man in his late teens or twenties in good health. Some clones in this sample may be carry-over from other donors' samples. This chain connects TRBV6-1 to TRBJ2-7; D is uncertain. The specimen was naive CD4+ T cells from PBMCs. Stated subset: CD45RA+ positively selected. Here the CDR3 DNA reads TGTGCCAGCCGTCGGCAGGCGACGTATTCCTACGAGCAGTACTTC. Its translation: CASRRQATYSYEQYF.